This TCR beta chain emerged from a study of long-term antiretroviral therapy in people with HIV. As for the study in general: By about a decade, the earliest samples predate the 2015 immediate-ART recommendation.

Survey level was the resolution at which the v3.0 immunoSEQ assay ran. Produced via immunoSEQ multiplex PCR; TCRdb's table is partial and in-frame only. Here the sample spans 20,000 or so clones, approximately 80% being singletons. Per the germline V gene, CDR1 is SGHTA and CDR2 is FQGTGA. The CDR3 has 13 residues. The V and J ends lost 5 bases and 4 bases respectively, with 8 bases between them. The chain uses TRBV7-3 and TRBJ2-2; the D gene could be TRBD1 or TRBD2 (5 bases each). This receptor was obtained from a woman aged 18-29 years with HIV. Here the sequenced sample was unsorted PBMCs, taken at the start of antiretroviral therapy, before treatment. The CDR3 coding sequence is TGTGCCAGCAGCGGGACGGGCACCGGGGAGCTGTTTTTT. This translates into CASSGTGTGELFF. The variable domain in full, completed from reference TRBV7-3 and TRBJ2-2, reads GAGVSQTPSNKVTEKGKYVELRCDPISGHTALYWYRQSLGQGPEFLIYFQGTGAADDSGLPNDRFFAVRPEGSVSTLKIQRTERGDSAVYLCASSGTGTGELFFGEGSRLTVL.